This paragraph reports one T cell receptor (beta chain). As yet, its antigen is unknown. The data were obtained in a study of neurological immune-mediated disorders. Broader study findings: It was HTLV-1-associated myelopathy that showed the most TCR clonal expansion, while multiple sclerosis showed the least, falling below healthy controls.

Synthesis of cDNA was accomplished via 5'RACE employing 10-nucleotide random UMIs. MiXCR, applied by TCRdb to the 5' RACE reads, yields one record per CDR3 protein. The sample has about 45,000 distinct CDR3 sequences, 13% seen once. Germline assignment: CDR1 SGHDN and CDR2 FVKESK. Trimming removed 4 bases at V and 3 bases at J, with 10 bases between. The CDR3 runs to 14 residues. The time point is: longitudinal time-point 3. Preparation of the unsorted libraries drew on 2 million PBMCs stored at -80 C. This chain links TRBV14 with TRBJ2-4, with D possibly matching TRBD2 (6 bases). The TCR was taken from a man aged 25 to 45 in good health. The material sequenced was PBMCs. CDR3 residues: CASSPGTVKNIQYF. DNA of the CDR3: TGTGCCAGCAGCCCCGGGACTGTCAAAAACATTCAGTACTTC.